This entry lists 23 T cell receptor beta chains sequenced from one sample in a study of shared clonotypes between healthy human individuals. TCRdb's table, derived via immunoSEQ multiplex PCR, lists solely in-frame clones and lacks some. In the table there are about 480,000 clones, approximately 79% of which are singletons. Sequencing was carried out using PBMCs. The receptors shown here come from a woman between 35 and 50 years old in good health. Some clones in this sample may be carry-over from other donors' samples.

CDR3 bases: TGTGCCAGCAGCACTGTCGGGACCGGGGAGCTGTTTTTT. This translates into CASSTVGTGELFF. The gene calls are TRBV7-3 and TRBJ2-2, with D unclear. V gave up 5 bases and J gave up 5 bases, with 9 bases separating them. The CDR3 consists of 13 residues. Germline-derived CDR1 and CDR2 are SGHTA and FQGTGA.

The gene calls are TRBV10-2 and TRBJ2-2, with D maybe TRBD2 (5 bases). V lost 4 bases, J lost 4 bases, and 13 bases lay in between. From germline, CDR1 is WSHSY and CDR2 SAAADI. The CDR3 loop spans 15 amino acids. The CDR3 DNA is TGCGCCAGCAGTGTGCGGGCCGCCTTCACCGGGGAGCTGTTTTTT. Translated, it gives CASSVRAAFTGELFF.

As DNA, the CDR3 is TGTGCCAGCAGTTCGACAGGGCCCGAGCAGTACTTC. Protein: CASSSTGPEQYF. The chain carries TRBV6-6 and TRBJ2-5; 7 bases map to TRBD1. The assigned J gene may be wrong: the sequence end matches TRBJ2-7 better. From germline, CDR1 is MNHNY and CDR2 SVGAGI (reference sequence). The CDR3 spans 12 residues.

The V gene is TRBV11-2, the J gene TRBJ2-7, with 7 positions matching TRBD1. This CDR3 spans 15 amino acids. Trimming at V came to 1 base and at J to 4 bases, leaving 7 bases not matched to a gene. From germline, CDR1 is SGHAT and CDR2 FQNNGV. The CDR3 DNA is TGTGCCAGCAGCTTAGGGAAGGGGGCCGGGTACGAGCAGTACTTC. Translating it yields CASSLGKGAGYEQYF.

The rearrangement joins TRBV2 to TRBJ2-1; TRBD2 matches 14 bases. The CDR3 loop spans 18 amino acids. After removal of 6 bases from V and 3 bases from J, the junction contained 10 bases not matched to a gene. The germline V gene encodes CDR1 SNHLY and CDR2 FYNNEI. CDR3 bases: TGTGCCAGCAGAAACCCGGGACTAGCGGGAGAGGGCTACAATGAGCAGTTCTTC. It codes for CASRNPGLAGEGYNEQFF.

This clone appeared a few times. The DNA for the CDR3 is TGTGCCAGCTCAGAACTACCTTACGAGCAGTACTTC. Amino acids: CASSELPYEQYF. The rearrangement joins TRBV18 to TRBJ2-7; no reliable D call. CDR3 length: 12 residues. Between the trimmed V and J ends, which lost 5 bases and 4 bases, there was a span of 9 bases. Germline V lookup: CDR1 KGHSH, CDR2 LQKENI.

About this clone itself: Other DNA sequences in this specimen translate into the identical CDR3. The CDR3 bases are TGTGCCACCAGCAGAGATTTGGATACCGGGGAGCTGTTTTTT. This codes for CATSRDLDTGELFF. This chain connects TRBV15 to TRBJ2-2; D not certain. The CDR3 extends over 14 amino acids. Trimming removed 0 bases at V and 5 bases at J, with 7 bases between. CDR1 is LNHNV and CDR2 is YYDKDF in the germline V gene (reference sequence).

Only a few counts were recorded for this clone. The J gene is TRBJ2-3, the V gene TRBV5-4; D is possibly TRBD1 (6 bases). Germline CDR1 is SGHNT and CDR2 is YYREEE (reference sequence). The CDR3 loop spans 15 amino acids. V was cut by 3 bases and J by 2 bases, with 13 bases left in between. CDR3 in DNA: TGTGCCAGCAGCTCATCCAACAGGGACACAGATACGCAGTATTTT. It is translated as CASSSSNRDTDTQYF.

The V gene is TRBV5-6, the J gene TRBJ1-6, with D hard to call. V lost 7 bases and J 7 bases, leaving 12 bases between the germline ends. The CDR3 sequence is 13 residues long. Per the germline V gene, CDR1 is SGHDT and CDR2 is YYEEEE. CDR3 loop: CASSKTRNSPLHF. The CDR3, as DNA: TGTGCCAGCTCCAAAACGAGGAATTCACCCCTCCACTTT.

This clone was observed once. V usage is TRBV28 and J usage is TRBJ1-3, with D maybe TRBD1 (6 bases). Trimming pared 4 bases from V and 4 bases from J, leaving 14 bases between. Germline values: CDR1 MDHEN, CDR2 SYDVKM. The CDR3 is 15 amino acids. The chain's CDR3 is CASSSLGTTGNTIYF. The CDR3 bases are TGTGCCAGCAGTTCCCTCGGGACAACCGGAAACACCATATATTTT.

Points on this clone: A read error may account for a junction end that differs from germline. The chain has TRBV28 and TRBJ2-7, with 7 bases aligning to TRBD2. Germline V lookup: CDR1 MDHEN, CDR2 SYDVKM. The CDR3 covers 16 residues. The CDR3 bases are TGTGCCAGCACCGTCGGGGCGGGAGTTTTCCACTACGGGCAGTACTTC. Amino acid sequence: CASTVGAGVFHYGQYF.

The V and J genes are TRBV10-3 and TRBJ2-5, with 7 bases matching TRBD1. This CDR3 is 15 amino acids long. The junction had 5 bases not matched to a gene; V was cut back by 0 bases and J by 4 bases. The V gene's germline CDR1 is ENHRY and CDR2 SYGVKD. The CDR3 protein is CAISESRGQRETQYF. The CDR3 nucleotides read TGTGCCATCAGTGAGTCGAGGGGGCAGAGAGAGACCCAGTACTTC.

The chain uses TRBV19 and TRBJ1-2; weak D call: TRBD1 (6 bases). Looked up from germline, CDR1 is LNHDA and CDR2 is SQIVND (reference sequence). The length of the CDR3 is 13 residues. Trimming pared 10 bases from V and 3 bases from J, leaving 15 bases between. The CDR3 reads CATSVTGDYGYTF. The CDR3 region has the DNA TGTGCCACCAGTGTGACAGGCGACTATGGCTACACCTTC.

This clone came up once. The chain couples TRBV5-6 to TRBJ2-7; D may match TRBD1 or TRBD2 (5 bases each). The CDR3 runs 12 residues. The ends were cut back, 0 bases at V and 6 bases at J, with 7 bases in the middle. Looked up from germline, CDR1 is SGHDT and CDR2 is YYEEEE. CDR3 protein: CASSLGGSEQYF. The CDR3 DNA follows: TGTGCCAGCAGCTTGGGGGGGAGCGAGCAGTACTTC.

The chain employs TRBV7-8 and TRBJ2-7; tentatively, D is TRBD1 or TRBD2 (5 bases each). V was shortened by 4 bases and J by 3 bases, with 16 bases between the two germline ends. CDR3 length: 15 residues. Germline assignment: CDR1 SGHVS and CDR2 FQNEAQ. The CDR3 DNA follows: TGTGCCAGCAGCTCCTTCTGGGGGAAGGACTACGAGCAGTACTTC. The encoded protein is CASSSFWGKDYEQYF. Variable domain in full (rest from reference TRBV7-8 and TRBJ2-7): GAGVSQSPRYKVAKRGQDVALRCDPISGHVSLFWYQQALGQGPEFLTYFQNEAQLDKSGLPSDRFFAERPEGSVSTLKIQRTQQEDSAVYLCASSSFWGKDYEQYFGPGTRLTVT.

The sample holds one count of this clone. The chain joins TRBV11-2 to TRBJ2-1, with 11 bases lining up with TRBD2. CDR1 SGHAT and CDR2 FQNNGV come from the germline V gene. CDR3 length equals 15 residues. Unmatched junction bases numbered 4, after V lost 6 bases and J lost 3 bases. The CDR3 is CASSVAGGNYNEQFF. CDR3 DNA: TGTGCCAGCAGTGTAGCGGGAGGGAACTACAATGAGCAGTTCTTC.

The chain couples TRBV7-9 to TRBJ2-1; tentative D call: TRBD1 (5 bases). The CDR3 is made up of 14 amino acids. Between the trimmed V and J ends, which lost 1 base and 6 bases, there was a span of 10 bases. Germline V gene data show CDR1 as SEHNR and CDR2 as FQNEAQ (reference sequence). The CDR3 DNA reads TGTGCCAGCAGCTTAGTGTCTGGGGCCAATGAGCAGTTCTTC. It specifies CASSLVSGANEQFF.

The chain joins TRBV6-5 to TRBJ2-1, with a possible D match to TRBD2 (6 bases). Germline CDR1 MNHEY, CDR2 SVGAGI. The CDR3 runs to 15 residues. V gave up 6 bases and J gave up 2 bases, with 14 bases separating them. The CDR3 here is CASSNLRRAYNEQFF. The CDR3 coding sequence is TGTGCCAGCAGCAATCTGAGGAGGGCCTACAATGAGCAGTTCTTC.

For the CDR3, the DNA is TGTGCCAGCGACCACGGCACCGGGGAGCTGTTTTTT. Amino acid sequence: CASDHGTGELFF. The gene calls are TRBV28 and TRBJ2-2; D remains ambiguous. Per germline, CDR1 MDHEN and CDR2 SYDVKM. V was shortened by 8 bases and J by 4 bases, with 8 bases between the two germline ends. CDR3 length: 12 residues.

This clone was counted a few times. The chain employs TRBV10-1 and TRBJ1-1; D not certain. V lost 3 bases, J lost 8 bases, and 16 bases lay in between. Germline V gene lookup returns CDR1 WNHNN and CDR2 SYGVQD (reference sequence). The CDR3 runs 14 residues. The CDR3 spells CASSEDSLSGEAFF. The CDR3 DNA sequence: TGCGCCAGCAGTGAAGACTCATTATCCGGGGAAGCTTTCTTT.

V usage is TRBV30 and J usage is TRBJ1-5; D is perhaps TRBD1 (6 bases). The V gene lost 3 bases and the J gene lost 5 bases, with 14 bases spanning the gap. The CDR3 totals 14 residues. The V gene's germline CDR1 is GTSNPN and CDR2 SVGIG (reference sequence). CDR3 in DNA: TGTGCCTGGAGCTCCGGGACAAGGGATCAGCCCCAGCATTTT. Protein sequence: CAWSSGTRDQPQHF.

CDR3 sequence: CASSTRTSGSDEQFF. In DNA form, the CDR3 reads TGTGCCAGCAGTACGCGGACTAGCGGGAGCGATGAGCAGTTCTTC. The J gene is TRBJ2-1, the V gene TRBV7-8; 13 bases align to TRBD2. Germline assignment: CDR1 SGHVS and CDR2 FQNEAQ. The ends lost 6 bases at V and 8 bases at J; junction bases unmatched: 7. The length of the CDR3 is 15 residues.

This clone has more than one count but fewer than ten. The rearrangement joins TRBV11-2 to TRBJ2-7; TRBD2 matches at 7 bases. Trimming at V came to 3 bases and at J to 5 bases, leaving 7 bases not matched to a gene. The CDR3 contains 14 residues. The germline gives CDR1 SGHAT, CDR2 FQNNGV. The CDR3 here is CASSFVGGTHEQYF. The CDR3 bases are TGTGCCAGCAGCTTTGTGGGAGGGACCCACGAGCAGTACTTC.